The clone carrying this TCR beta chain appeared many times. Germline trimming cut 0 bases from V and 0 bases from J; bases unmatched to any gene: 9. The CDR3 totals 17 residues. Germline assignment: CDR1 DFQATT and CDR2 SNEGSKA (reference sequence). The source of the sample is a study of CD8+CD57+ T cells in acquired aplastic anemia. CDR3 and TCR beta VDJ profiling relied on a genomic DNA template. TCRdb reprocessed the reads with MiXCR, giving one entry per CDR3 protein. The sample contains 180,000 or so distinct CDR3 sequences, roughly half of which appear only once. This receptor was taken from a human donor in good health. Sequenced input: sorted CD4+, CD8+, or CD8+CD57+ T cells (not recorded which) from PBMCs. This rearrangement joins TRBV20-1 to TRBJ2-7; 9 nucleotides match TRBD2. The DNA of the CDR3 is TGCAGTGCTAGAGATCCCCGGACTAGCGTCTCCTCCTACGAGCAGTACTTC. Residues: CSARDPRTSVSSYEQYF.